These 11 T cell receptor beta chains came from one sample sequenced in a study of cytomegalovirus exposure and HLA in healthy donors. Researchers ran the PCR with 60 Vbeta and 13 Jbeta primers. The protocol was immunoSEQ multiplex PCR, while the TCRdb copy is restricted to in-frame clones and leaves out a portion. The table lists 150,000 to 200,000 clones, more than 70% of them singletons. Specimen: PBMCs. The source of these receptors is a young man in good health and CMV-seronegative.

The V gene is TRBV5-1, the J gene TRBJ1-1; tentatively, D is TRBD1 (5 bases). Germline CDR1 SGHRS, CDR2 YFSETQ. Trimming cost V 1 base and J 4 bases, with 8 bases left between them. CDR3 size: 13 residues. The CDR3 nucleotides read TGCGCCAGCAGCTTGCAGGGCGGCACTGAAGCTTTCTTT. Translated: CASSLQGGTEAFF. Together with reference TRBV5-1 and TRBJ1-1, the CDR3 gives the full variable domain: KAGVTQTPRYLIKTRGQQVTLSCSPISGHRSVSWYQQTPGQGLQFLFEYFSETQRNKGNFPGRFSGRQFSNSRSEMNVSTLELGDSALYLCASSLQGGTEAFFGQGTRLTVV.

This chain connects TRBV7-9 to TRBJ1-1, with D unresolved. CDR3 length: 13 amino acids. Trimming took 3 bases from V and 2 from J, leaving 7 bases between them. The V gene's germline CDR1 is SEHNR and CDR2 FQNEAQ (reference sequence). CDR3 DNA: TGTGCCAGCAGCTTCGAGCATAACACTGAAGCTTTCTTT. Translating gives CASSFEHNTEAFF.

The J gene is TRBJ2-7, the V gene TRBV5-4, with 9 nucleotides matching TRBD1. The V gene end was trimmed by 4 bases and the J gene end by 6 bases; junction bases not matched to a gene: 5. The germline V gene encodes CDR1 SGHNT and CDR2 YYREEE (reference sequence). CDR3 size: 13 residues. CDR3 residues: CASSNTGGIEQYF. In DNA form, the CDR3 reads TGTGCCAGCAGCAACACAGGGGGCATCGAGCAGTACTTC. The entire variable domain, with the rest obtained from reference TRBV5-4 and TRBJ2-7, is as follows: ETGVTQSPTHLIKTRGQQVTLRCSSQSGHNTVSWYQQALGQGPQFIFQYYREEENGRGNFPPRFSGLQFPNYSSELNVNALELDDSALYLCASSNTGGIEQYFGPGTRLTVT.

This chain joins TRBV19 and TRBJ1-4; no clear D gene. V lost 3 bases, J lost 2 bases, and 16 bases lay in between. Germline-derived CDR1 and CDR2 are LNHDA and SQIVND (reference sequence). This CDR3 contains 17 residues. The CDR3 DNA is TGTGCCAGTAGTATTCCGCATTCCGGCGGGACTAATGAAAAACTGTTTTTT. Translating gives CASSIPHSGGTNEKLFF.

This clone was counted only a few times. J is TRBJ2-4 and V is TRBV6-1, with TRBD2 identical over 7 bases. The CDR3 extends over 18 amino acids. The J segment lost 0 bases and the V segment lost 1 base, leaving 9 bases of the junction unmatched. Germline V gene sequence: CDR1 MNHNS, CDR2 SASEGT. The CDR3 DNA reads TGTGCCAGCAGTGAAGTCCAACTAGCGACACTAGCCAAAAACATTCAGTACTTC. It translates to CASSEVQLATLAKNIQYF.

The chain joins TRBV7-8 to TRBJ2-7; a weak D match, TRBD1 (5 bases). The V and J ends lost 6 bases and 0 bases respectively, with 12 bases between them. The CDR3 is 14 amino acids. The V gene's germline CDR1 is SGHVS and CDR2 FQNEAQ. The CDR3 DNA follows: TGTGCCAGCAGTCCTAGGGGTTTCTCCTACGAGCAGTACTTC. Its protein is CASSPRGFSYEQYF.

This clone was detected only a few times. This sequence joins TRBV6-5 and TRBJ1-1; no clear D gene. V dropped 6 bases and J dropped 1 base, with 9 bases sitting between them. The CDR3 extends over 13 amino acids. The germline gives CDR1 MNHEY, CDR2 SVGAGI. The CDR3 bases are TGTGCCAGCAGCCACTTTCAGAACACTGAAGCTTTCTTT. Translated, it gives CASSHFQNTEAFF.

The chain has TRBV10-3 and TRBJ1-5; 9 bases align to TRBD1. The germline gives CDR1 ENHRY, CDR2 SYGVKD. Trimming removed 4 bases from V and 4 bases from J; junction bases left unmatched: 2. The CDR3 extends over 14 amino acids. This CDR3 is CAISVGTGNQPQHF. CDR3 DNA sequence: TGTGCCATCAGTGTGGGGACAGGGAATCAGCCCCAGCATTTT.

CDR3 residues: CASSRGGPTEAFF. CDR3 DNA: TGTGCCAGCAGCCGCGGGGGGCCCACTGAAGCTTTCTTT. This rearrangement joins TRBV5-8 to TRBJ1-1, with D tentatively TRBD1 (6 bases). The germline V gene encodes CDR1 SGHTS and CDR2 YDEGEE. Trimming shortened V by 4 bases and J by 4 bases, and 11 bases separated the two germline ends. This CDR3 spans 13 amino acids.

This clone was seen just once. The chain has TRBV18 and TRBJ1-4; 7 positions match TRBD1. The CDR3 sequence is 16 residues long. V gave up 3 bases and J gave up 6 bases; unmatched junction bases: 10. Germline CDR1 reads KGHSH; CDR2 reads LQKENI. CDR3 loop: CASSPQPDRDYEKLFF. The CDR3 DNA reads as TGTGCCAGCTCACCTCAACCCGACAGGGATTATGAAAAACTGTTTTTT.

The V gene is TRBV4-2, the J gene TRBJ2-3, with D unresolved. The CDR3 is made up of 13 amino acids. Germline lookup yields CDR1 LGHNA and CDR2 YNFKEQ. V gave up 4 bases and J gave up 4 bases, with 9 bases separating them. This chain's CDR3 is CASSLPPPDTQYF. The CDR3 DNA is TGTGCCAGCAGCCTCCCTCCCCCAGATACGCAGTATTTT.